This TCR beta chain derives from a study of PD-L1 blockade in urothelial cancer (dated by TCRdb to 2015 to 2018). The study in broad terms: About 90% of the roughly 29 patients were identified as males with urothelial cancer of bladder origin, and a prior smoking history was reported by 18 of 29 patients. An ECOG performance status of 0 or 1 was recorded for the patients, and 0 to 3 prior chemotherapy regimens had been received by the patients. Blood samples were analyzed 3 weeks after the start of treatment (second dose) and 6 weeks after the start of treatment. Blood samples gave median yields of around 150,000 T cells and 80,000 or so unique TCRs, along with a median clonality of 0.080. The study, an exploratory multi-omic analysis, examined somatic, immune and clinical correlates of response to PD-L1 blockade with atezolizumab in urothelial cancer. TCR sequencing covered pretreatment tumor samples and matched, serially collected peripheral blood taken before and after atezolizumab treatment. Durable clinical benefit was defined as progression-free survival longer than 6 months, and TCR features were also tested against progression-free and overall survival. In the same patients, whole exome sequencing and RNA sequencing of pretreatment tumors were performed in addition to TCR sequencing. About 10 patients achieved durable clinical benefit and fewer than 25 did not. Pretreatment blood TCR-seq was available for about 27 patients, at least one posttreatment blood collection was obtained for about 24 patients, and tumor TCR-seq was available for about 24 patients. What the authors observed across the whole study: A pretreatment peripheral blood TCR clonality below the median was linked to improved progression-free and overall survival. Because the sample size was small (n ≈ 30) and many of the analyses were exploratory, the results are meant to be hypothesis-generating. Among patients with durable benefit, tumor-associated TCR clones showed greater expansion in peripheral blood 3 weeks after treatment started (n of about 21, p = 0.022).

The time point label corresponds to: pretreatment peripheral blood. The Qiagen DNeasy Blood extraction kit was used to purify genomic DNA from total PBMCs and tumor samples. PBMCs were collected pretreatment and during treatment, and were isolated and stored as previously described. Each PCR received spiked-in synthetic TCR analog templates so that absolute template abundance could be estimated from read counts. The immunoSEQ assay used bias-controlled V and J gene primers to amplify TCRbeta CDR3 regions from genomic DNA. Rearranged TCRbeta segments were sequenced at approximately 20X coverage. In the original analysis: Sequencing errors were corrected by clustering, and CDR3s were annotated against IMGT so that V, D and J genes could be assigned. Downstream analyses used only productive TCRbeta rearrangements, leaving out any out-of-frame or stop-codon sequences. To compute clonality, Shannon entropy was normalized by the log of the number of unique productive sequences and then subtracted from one. Fisher's exact test with Benjamini-Hochberg correction, at a threshold of adjusted p below 0.01, was used to find clones that differed between time points or between blood and tumor. TCRdb carries this immuneACCESS record with in-frame sequences only. Its versions omit some clonotypes, under half of them owing to an unresolved V gene in the studies checked, with the rest unexplained. V, J and clone size derive from that table, while D and trimming were established from the DNA sequence. The sample table contains 35,000 to 45,000 clones; only one count was recorded for about 88% of them. The ten largest clones capture roughly 25% of the sample.

A word on this clone: It has no known antigen specificity. Within one base of it there is no much larger clone, and no base qualities were kept.

The cysteine opens and the phenylalanine closes a CDR3 of 12 amino acids. Only the CDR3 DNA is retained, 36 bases long and in frame from the first base. V is clipped by 10 bases and J by 4 bases, and the sequence between their germline boundaries is 13 bases long. CDR1 is given as LNHDA and CDR2 as SQIVND, both from the germline V gene (reference sequence). Rearrangement joined TRBV19 to TRBJ1-1, with the D gene too uncertain to name. The TCR was taken from a donor at least 40 years old with urothelial cancer. The specimen was PBMCs, collected around atezolizumab (anti-PD-L1) treatment. CDR3 reads: CATSPGSTEAFF. The DNA sequence is as follows: TGTGCCACCTCCCCGGGGAGCACTGAAGCTTTCTTT.